Presented here are 18 T cell receptor beta chains from one specimen sequenced in a study of T cells after yellow fever vaccination. MiXCR was run by TCRdb on the 5' RACE reads, yielding one entry per CDR3 protein. The data show around 600,000 distinct CDR3 sequences, with around 12% seen just once and just under 15% held by the top ten. Sample: PBMCs, taken on the day of the yellow fever booster vaccination. Receptor source: a man aged 25-45 years who received the YFV17D yellow fever vaccine.

This clonotype was detected a few times. This chain's CDR3 is CASSLPGTSGSPRGEQFF. As DNA, the CDR3 is TGCGCCAGCAGCTTGCCCGGGACTAGCGGGAGCCCGCGGGGTGAGCAGTTCTTC. The gene calls are TRBV5-1 and TRBJ2-1, with 14 nucleotides matching TRBD2. CDR3 size: 18 residues. Germline V gene lookup returns CDR1 SGHRS and CDR2 YFSETQ. The junction had 12 bases not matched to a gene; V was cut back by 1 base and J by 9 bases. Drawing the rest from reference TRBV5-1 and TRBJ2-1, the complete variable domain is KAGVTQTPRYLIKTRGQQVTLSCSPISGHRSVSWYQQTPGQGLQFLFEYFSETQRNKGNFPGRFSGRQFSNSRSEMNVSTLELGDSALYLCASSLPGTSGSPRGEQFFGPGTRLTVL.

This clonotype was counted only a few times. This chain connects TRBV9 to TRBJ2-2; D perhaps matches TRBD2 (5 bases). From germline, CDR1 is SGDLS and CDR2 YYNGEE. Trimming cost V 0 bases and J 1 base, with 16 bases left between them. This CDR3 spans 18 amino acids. The CDR3 loop is CASSVVGSPQWNTGELFF. For the CDR3, the DNA is TGTGCCAGCAGCGTAGTTGGGAGCCCTCAATGGAACACCGGGGAGCTGTTTTTT.

The genes are TRBV5-1 and TRBJ1-2; 8 bases line up with TRBD1. Per germline, CDR1 SGHRS and CDR2 YFSETQ. V was pared by 4 bases and J by 3 bases, with 5 bases of the junction left unmatched. The CDR3 is 14 residues long. The CDR3 DNA is TGCGCCAGCAGCCGGGGACAGGTGGACTATGGCTACACCTTC. It is translated as CASSRGQVDYGYTF.

The gene calls are TRBV6-5 and TRBJ2-3; TRBD2 agrees at 11 bases. The CDR3 has 15 amino acids. Germline CDR1 MNHEY, CDR2 SVGAGI. The trim removed 2 bases at V and 6 bases at J, leaving 4 bases unmatched. CDR3 amino acids: CASSYGASGRDTQYF. Written as DNA, the CDR3 is TGTGCCAGCAGTTACGGGGCTAGCGGGAGGGATACGCAGTATTTT.

The chain has TRBV9 and TRBJ2-7; D assignment may be TRBD1 or TRBD2 (5 bases each). With 0 bases removed from V and 3 bases from J, the gap between germline ends came to 10 bases. CDR3 length: 14 amino acids. Germline values: CDR1 SGDLS, CDR2 YYNGEE. In DNA, the CDR3 is TGTGCCAGCAGCGTAGGGGGGAGAGGCTACGAGCAGTACTTC. This codes for CASSVGGRGYEQYF.

The chain couples TRBV4-2 to TRBJ1-2; tentative D call: TRBD1 (6 bases). V was trimmed by 0 bases and J by 2 bases, leaving 10 bases between them. CDR3 length: 15 amino acids. Germline V gene sequence: CDR1 LGHNA, CDR2 YNFKEQ. The CDR3 sequence: CASSQERTENYGYTF. The CDR3 DNA reads as TGTGCCAGCAGCCAAGAACGGACAGAAAACTATGGCTACACCTTC.

A remark on this clonotype: One junction end does not reproduce the germline sequence, and a read error may be involved. This chain joins TRBV25-1 and TRBJ2-7, with D hard to call. Per the germline V gene, CDR1 is MGHDK and CDR2 is SYGVNS. The CDR3 loop spans 12 amino acids. CDR3 nucleotides: TGTGCCAGAAGTGGGTCCGGTTACGAGCAGTACTTC. Protein product: CARSGSGYEQYF.

A few counts support this clonotype. This sequence joins TRBV24-1 and TRBJ1-1; D remains ambiguous. V lost 7 bases and J 4 bases, leaving 12 bases between the germline ends. Looked up from germline, CDR1 is KGHDR and CDR2 is SFDVKD. This CDR3 contains 13 residues. The CDR3 spells CATRDPGFTEAFF. In nucleotides, the CDR3 is TGTGCCACCAGAGACCCGGGGTTCACTGAAGCTTTCTTT.

This clonotype was seen a few times. The chain links TRBV20-1 to TRBJ2-3, with a tentative D call TRBD1 (6 bases). Trimming cost V 5 bases and J 0 bases, with 12 bases left between them. Germline V gene sequence: CDR1 DFQATT, CDR2 SNEGSKA (reference sequence). The CDR3 totals 14 residues. For the CDR3, the DNA is TGCAGTGCTCAGAGACAGGAAAGCACAGATACGCAGTATTTT. Its translation is CSAQRQESTDTQYF.

J is TRBJ2-3 and V is TRBV6-5; D gene ambiguous. Deletions cut 4 bases from V and 4 bases from J, with 18 bases between. CDR3 size: 16 residues. Germline lookup yields CDR1 MNHEY and CDR2 SVGAGI. CDR3 sequence (DNA): TGTGCCAGCAGTTCCCAACTCTTCCGTGGTCCAGATACGCAGTATTTT. Its translation: CASSSQLFRGPDTQYF.

In its sample, this clonotype was seen a few times. V usage is TRBV20-1 and J usage is TRBJ1-6; possibly TRBD1 for D (5 bases). Trimming removed 6 bases from V and 9 bases from J, with 18 bases in between. In germline, CDR1 is DFQATT, CDR2 SNEGSKA (reference sequence). CDR3 length: 14 amino acids. The CDR3 sequence is CSARDLDQVSPLHF. In DNA, the CDR3 is TGCAGTGCCAGGGACCTAGATCAAGTTTCACCCCTCCACTTT.

The chain recombines TRBV7-8 with TRBJ2-7; 10 nucleotides line up with TRBD2. Germline lookup yields CDR1 SGHVS and CDR2 FQNEAQ. The CDR3 has 16 amino acids. V lost 5 bases, J lost 2 bases, and 9 bases stayed unmatched. The CDR3 is CASSQDSGRPPYEQYF. Written as DNA, the CDR3 is TGTGCCAGCAGCCAAGATAGCGGGAGGCCCCCCTACGAGCAGTACTTC.

This clonotype has more than one count but fewer than ten. CDR3: CASSASSLRDGFSYEQYF. Written as DNA, the CDR3 is TGCGCCAGCAGCGCGTCTTCACTCCGGGACGGATTCTCCTACGAGCAGTACTTC. This chain connects TRBV5-1 to TRBJ2-7; D assignment may be TRBD1 or TRBD2 (5 bases each). Germline V gene sequence: CDR1 SGHRS, CDR2 YFSETQ. There are 18 residues in the CDR3. V dropped 4 bases and J dropped 0 bases, with 23 bases sitting between them. Based on the CDR3 plus reference TRBV5-1 and TRBJ2-7, the full variable domain is KAGVTQTPRYLIKTRGQQVTLSCSPISGHRSVSWYQQTPGQGLQFLFEYFSETQRNKGNFPGRFSGRQFSNSRSEMNVSTLELGDSALYLCASSASSLRDGFSYEQYFGPGTRLTVT.

This clonotype was recorded a few times. The gene calls are TRBV6-4 and TRBJ1-2, with D possibly being TRBD1 (5 bases). Trimming left V 7 bases short and J 1 base short, with 16 bases between. CDR3 length: 15 amino acids. Looked up from germline, CDR1 is MRHNA and CDR2 is SNTAGT. CDR3 nucleotide sequence: TGTGCCAGCAAAACCCCGGGACCGAATAACTATGGCTACACCTTC. Encoded protein: CASKTPGPNNYGYTF.

There are a few counts of this clonotype. The chain links TRBV27 to TRBJ2-2; D unclear. The CDR3 is 15 residues long. Germline V gene sequence: CDR1 MNHEY, CDR2 SMNVEV (reference sequence). With 3 bases removed from V and 4 bases from J, the gap between germline ends came to 12 bases. The CDR3 loop reads CASSFGSRFTGELFF. The DNA of the CDR3 is TGTGCCAGCAGTTTCGGTTCGCGTTTCACCGGGGAGCTGTTTTTT.

This clonotype has a handful of counts. The chain uses TRBV24-1 and TRBJ2-2, with 10 bases that match TRBD2. Germline loops: CDR1 KGHDR, CDR2 SFDVKD. This CDR3 spans 15 amino acids. V was pared by 3 bases and J by 6 bases, with 3 bases of the junction left unmatched. CDR3 DNA sequence: TGTGCCACCAGTGATAGCGGGAGGGCCTCCGGGGAGCTGTTTTTT. Its protein is CATSDSGRASGELFF.

This clonotype was picked up a small number of times. The chain recombines TRBV4-3 with TRBJ2-7; 7 bases line up with TRBD2. Germline V gene sequence: CDR1 LGHNA, CDR2 YSLEER. The CDR3 contains 15 residues. Trimming took 4 bases from V and 0 from J; bases not matched to a gene: 6. The CDR3 is CASSRSERDSYEQYF. The DNA for the CDR3 is TGCGCCAGCAGCCGGAGCGAGCGGGACTCCTACGAGCAGTACTTC.

The J gene is TRBJ2-7, the V gene TRBV9; either TRBD1 or TRBD2 may supply D (5 bases each). The V end was cut by 0 bases, the J end by 4 bases, with 14 bases between. This CDR3 spans 15 amino acids. Germline-derived CDR1 and CDR2 are SGDLS and YYNGEE. The CDR3 sequence is CASSVESGASYEQYF. The CDR3 DNA follows: TGTGCCAGCAGCGTAGAGTCCGGGGCGTCGTACGAGCAGTACTTC.